The 11 T cell receptor beta chains reported below all come from one sample, sequenced in a study of OX40 agonist ivuxolimab in advanced cancers. The protocol was immunoSEQ multiplex PCR, while the TCRdb copy is restricted to in-frame clones and leaves out a portion. The sample records 90,000 to 100,000 clones, roughly nine tenths being singletons. This specimen was CD4+ or CD8+ T cells sorted from blood, taken in a trial of the OX40 agonist ivuxolimab. These TCRs come from an adult with an advanced solid tumor such as melanoma, head and neck, liver or kidney cancer.

V gene TRBV6-6 combines with J gene TRBJ2-1, with 7 bases matching TRBD2. The CDR3 runs 14 residues. Germline CDR1 reads MNHNY; CDR2 reads SVGAGI (reference sequence). V lost 7 bases and J lost 1; bases outside the gene matches: 4. CDR3 protein: CASNGGMSYNEQFF. The CDR3 DNA follows: TGTGCCAGCAACGGGGGGATGTCCTACAATGAGCAGTTCTTC.

This clone was observed once. The chain's CDR3 is CASMGTSGTSEQYV. CDR3 DNA sequence: TGTGCCAGCATGGGGACTAGCGGGACTTCCGAGCAGTACGTC. The V call is TRBV2, the J call TRBJ2-7, with 13 nucleotides matching TRBD2. From germline, CDR1 is SNHLY and CDR2 FYNNEI. CDR3 length equals 14 residues. V lost 7 bases and J lost 6; bases outside the gene matches: 6.

This clone showed up just once. The rearrangement joins TRBV10-3 to TRBJ2-7; D possibly corresponds to TRBD1 (6 bases). CDR1 is ENHRY and CDR2 is SYGVKD in the germline V gene. V gave up 6 bases and J gave up 6 bases, with 15 bases separating them. CDR3 length equals 13 residues. The CDR3 protein is CAISSVEGVEQYV. The CDR3, as DNA: TGTGCCATCAGCTCCGTCGAGGGGGTCGAGCAGTACGTC.

The chain employs TRBV5-5 and TRBJ1-1; TRBD1 is a possible D gene (5 bases). The CDR3 spans 13 residues. CDR1 and CDR2 from the germline V gene are SGHKS and YYEKEE (reference sequence). Trimming stripped 4 bases from V and 0 bases from J, with 7 bases between. The CDR3 loop is CASSQTVNTEAFF. The CDR3, as DNA: TGTGCCAGCAGCCAGACAGTGAACACTGAAGCTTTCTTT.

This clone was recorded a few times. The rearrangement links TRBV4-1 to TRBJ1-1; D remains unclear. This CDR3 spans 14 amino acids. Germline CDR1 MGHRA, CDR2 YSYEKL. Trimming took off 1 base at V and 1 base at J, with 7 bases between the two ends. CDR3 in amino acids: CASSQGFGNTEAFF. The CDR3 bases are TGCGCCAGCAGCCAAGGGTTCGGGAACACTGAAGCTTTCTTT.

J is TRBJ1-1 and V is TRBV6-6; 10 nucleotides agree with TRBD1. The CDR3 totals 14 residues. Germline loops: CDR1 MNHNY, CDR2 SVGAGI (reference sequence). The J segment lost 5 bases and the V segment lost 10 bases, leaving 10 bases of the junction unmatched. This chain's CDR3 is CAIRQGARETEAFF. The CDR3 coding sequence is TGTGCCATTCGACAGGGGGCTCGGGAAACTGAAGCTTTCTTT.

V usage is TRBV6-5 and J usage is TRBJ1-1; tentative D call: TRBD1 (6 bases). V was clipped by 6 bases and J by 5 bases, with 16 bases between them. Germline V lookup: CDR1 MNHEY, CDR2 SVGAGI. The CDR3 has 14 residues. CDR3 in DNA: TGTGCCAGCAGCACCCCGTCCAGGGGAACTGAAGCTTTCTTT. This codes for CASSTPSRGTEAFF.

J is TRBJ1-1 and V is TRBV10-3, with TRBD1 matching 7 bases. CDR3 length: 14 amino acids. V shed 5 bases and J 1 base; nucleotides not matched to a gene: 4. CDR1 ENHRY and CDR2 SYGVKD come from the germline V gene. CDR3 coding DNA: TGTGCCATCAGTCCTGGGACAGAGAACACTGAAGCTTTCTTT. It is translated as CAISPGTENTEAFF.

The rearrangement joins TRBV7-9 to TRBJ2-1, with 10 positions matching TRBD2. The trim removed 5 bases at V and 7 bases at J, leaving 17 bases unmatched. The CDR3 is 18 amino acids. Looked up from germline, CDR1 is SEHNR and CDR2 is FQNEAQ (reference sequence). Here the CDR3 DNA reads TGTGCCAGCAGCCCGCGCGCCCCGGGACTAGCGTTCCCGAATGAGCAGTTCTTC. Translated, it gives CASSPRAPGLAFPNEQFF. Supplemented by reference TRBV7-9 and TRBJ2-1, the full variable domain reads DTGVSQNPRHKITKRGQNVTFRCDPISEHNRLYWYRQTLGQGPEFLTYFQNEAQLEKSRLLSDRFSAERPKGSFSTLEIQRTEQGDSAMYLCASSPRAPGLAFPNEQFFGPGTRLTVL.

The chain is built from TRBV5-1 and TRBJ2-5, with 7 positions matching TRBD1. The CDR3 covers 14 residues. Looked up from germline, CDR1 is SGHRS and CDR2 is YFSETQ. Germline trimming cut 4 bases from V and 2 bases from J; bases unmatched to any gene: 5. The CDR3 DNA sequence: TGCGCCAGCAGCGGGATGACAGGGCAAGAGACCCAGTACTTC. Protein: CASSGMTGQETQYF.

The CDR3 sequence is CASRAQDRGNYGYTF. CDR3 in DNA: TGCGCCAGCAGGGCTCAGGACAGGGGTAACTATGGCTACACCTTC. This chain uses TRBV4-1 with TRBJ1-2, with 9 bases fitting TRBD1. The CDR3 is 15 residues long. Per germline, CDR1 MGHRA and CDR2 YSYEKL. The ends lost 6 bases at V and 1 base at J; junction bases unmatched: 6.